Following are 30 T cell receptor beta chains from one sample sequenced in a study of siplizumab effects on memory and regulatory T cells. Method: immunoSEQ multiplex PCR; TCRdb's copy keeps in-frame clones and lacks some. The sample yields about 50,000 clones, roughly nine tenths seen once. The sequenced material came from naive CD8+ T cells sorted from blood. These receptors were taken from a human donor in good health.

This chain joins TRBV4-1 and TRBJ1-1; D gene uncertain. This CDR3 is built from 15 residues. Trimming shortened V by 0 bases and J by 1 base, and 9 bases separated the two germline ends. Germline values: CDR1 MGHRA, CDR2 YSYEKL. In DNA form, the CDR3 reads TGCGCCAGCAGCCAAGAGGAGGGAACGAACACTGAAGCTTTCTTT. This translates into CASSQEEGTNTEAFF.

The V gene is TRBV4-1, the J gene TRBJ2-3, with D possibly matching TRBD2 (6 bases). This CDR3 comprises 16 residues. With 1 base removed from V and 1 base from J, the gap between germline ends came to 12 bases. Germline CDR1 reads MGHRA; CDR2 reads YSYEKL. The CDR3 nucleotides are TGCGCCAGCAGCCAAGGATTCCAGCGGGGCACAGATACGCAGTATTTT. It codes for CASSQGFQRGTDTQYF.

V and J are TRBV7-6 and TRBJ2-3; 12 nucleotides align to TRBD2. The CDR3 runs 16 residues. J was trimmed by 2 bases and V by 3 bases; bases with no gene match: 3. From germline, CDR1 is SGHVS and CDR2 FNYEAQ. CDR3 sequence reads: CASSFLAGGPTDTQYF. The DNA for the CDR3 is TGTGCCAGCAGCTTCCTAGCGGGGGGGCCCACAGATACGCAGTATTTT. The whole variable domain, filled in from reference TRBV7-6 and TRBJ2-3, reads GAGVSQSPRYKVTKRGQDVALRCDPISGHVSLYWYRQALGQGPEFLTYFNYEAQQDKSGLPNDRFSAERPEGSISTLTIQRTEQRDSAMYRCASSFLAGGPTDTQYFGPGTRLTVL.

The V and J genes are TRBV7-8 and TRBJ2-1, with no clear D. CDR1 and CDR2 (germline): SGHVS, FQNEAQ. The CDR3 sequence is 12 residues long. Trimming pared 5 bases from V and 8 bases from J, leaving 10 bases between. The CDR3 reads CASSGSYDEQFF. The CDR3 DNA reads TGTGCCAGCAGCGGCAGTTACGATGAGCAGTTCTTC.

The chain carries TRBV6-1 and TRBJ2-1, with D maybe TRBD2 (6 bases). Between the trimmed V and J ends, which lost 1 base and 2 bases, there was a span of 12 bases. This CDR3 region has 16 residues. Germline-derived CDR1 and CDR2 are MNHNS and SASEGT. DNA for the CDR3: TGTGCCAGCAGTGAAGAGTTGCGGGGAGCCTACAATGAGCAGTTCTTC. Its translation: CASSEELRGAYNEQFF.

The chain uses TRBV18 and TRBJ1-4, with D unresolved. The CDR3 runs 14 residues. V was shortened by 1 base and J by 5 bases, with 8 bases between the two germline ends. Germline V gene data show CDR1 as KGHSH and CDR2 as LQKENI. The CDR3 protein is CASSPRWVNEKLFF. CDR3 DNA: TGTGCCAGCTCACCACGCTGGGTAAATGAAAAACTGTTTTTT.

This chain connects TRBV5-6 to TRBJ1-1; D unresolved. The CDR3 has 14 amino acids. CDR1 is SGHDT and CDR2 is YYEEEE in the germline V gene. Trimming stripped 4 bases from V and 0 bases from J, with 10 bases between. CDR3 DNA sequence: TGTGCCAGCAGCAGCGTAGGGTTGAACACTGAAGCTTTCTTT. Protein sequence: CASSSVGLNTEAFF.

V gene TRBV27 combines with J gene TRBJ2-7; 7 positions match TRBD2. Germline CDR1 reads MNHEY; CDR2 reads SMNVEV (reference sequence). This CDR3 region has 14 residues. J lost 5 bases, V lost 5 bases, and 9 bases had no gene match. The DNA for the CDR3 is TGTGCCAGCAGTCCCAGCGGGACTATGAACGAGCAGTACTTC. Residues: CASSPSGTMNEQYF.

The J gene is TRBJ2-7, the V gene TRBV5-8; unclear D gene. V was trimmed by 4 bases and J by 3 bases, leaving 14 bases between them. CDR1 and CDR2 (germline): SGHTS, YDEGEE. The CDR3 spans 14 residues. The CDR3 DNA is TGTGCCAGCAGCCTATTCGGGCAGAGCTACGAGCAGTACTTC. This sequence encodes CASSLFGQSYEQYF.

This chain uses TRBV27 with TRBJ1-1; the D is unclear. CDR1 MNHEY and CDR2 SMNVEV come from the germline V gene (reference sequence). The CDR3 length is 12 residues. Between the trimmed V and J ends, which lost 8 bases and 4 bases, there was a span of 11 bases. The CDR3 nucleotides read TGTGCCAGCGAGGGCCTTGGCACTGAAGCTTTCTTT. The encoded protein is CASEGLGTEAFF.

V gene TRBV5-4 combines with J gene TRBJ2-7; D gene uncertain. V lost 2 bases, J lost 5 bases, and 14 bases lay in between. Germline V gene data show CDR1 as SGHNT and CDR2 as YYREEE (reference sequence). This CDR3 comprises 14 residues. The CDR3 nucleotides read TGTGCCAGCAGCTTTGGCACATCACGGGACGAGCAGTACTTC. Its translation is CASSFGTSRDEQYF.

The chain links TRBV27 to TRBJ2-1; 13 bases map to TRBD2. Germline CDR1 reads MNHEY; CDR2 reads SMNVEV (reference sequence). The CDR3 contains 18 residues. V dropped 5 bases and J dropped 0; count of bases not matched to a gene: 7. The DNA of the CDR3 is TGTGCCAGCAGTCCGGGACTAGCGGGACTTAGCTCCTACAATGAGCAGTTCTTC. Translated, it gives CASSPGLAGLSSYNEQFF.

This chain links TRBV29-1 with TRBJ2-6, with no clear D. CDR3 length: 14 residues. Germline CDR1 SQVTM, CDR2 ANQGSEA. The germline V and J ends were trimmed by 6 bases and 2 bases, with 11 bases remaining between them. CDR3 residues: CSVPSGAGANVLTF. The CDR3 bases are TGCAGCGTCCCCTCAGGTGCTGGGGCCAACGTCCTGACTTTC. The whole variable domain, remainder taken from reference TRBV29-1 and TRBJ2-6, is SAVISQKPSRDICQRGTSLTIQCQVDSQVTMMFWYRQQPGQSLTLIATANQGSEATYESGFVIDKFPISRPNLTFSTLTVSNMSPEDSSIYLCSVPSGAGANVLTFGAGSRLTVL.

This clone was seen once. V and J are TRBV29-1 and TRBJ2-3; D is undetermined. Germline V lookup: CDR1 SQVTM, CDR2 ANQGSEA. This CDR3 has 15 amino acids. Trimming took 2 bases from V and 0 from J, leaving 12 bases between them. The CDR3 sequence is CSVEWPGLSTDTQYF. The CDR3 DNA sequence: TGCAGCGTTGAATGGCCGGGTTTAAGCACAGATACGCAGTATTTT.

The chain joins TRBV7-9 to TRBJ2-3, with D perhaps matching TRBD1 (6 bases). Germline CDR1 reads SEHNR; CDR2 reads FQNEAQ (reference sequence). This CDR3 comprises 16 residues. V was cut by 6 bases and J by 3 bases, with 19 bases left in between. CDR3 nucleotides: TGTGCCAGCAGAAAATTACAGGGTTTGAATACAGATACGCAGTATTTT. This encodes CASRKLQGLNTDTQYF.

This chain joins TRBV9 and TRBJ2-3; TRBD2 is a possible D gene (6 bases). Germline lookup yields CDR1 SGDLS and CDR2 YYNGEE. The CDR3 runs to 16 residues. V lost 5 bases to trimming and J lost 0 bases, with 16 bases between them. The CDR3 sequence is CASSASFSGSTDTQYF. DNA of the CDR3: TGTGCCAGCAGTGCAAGCTTCAGCGGGAGCACAGATACGCAGTATTTT.

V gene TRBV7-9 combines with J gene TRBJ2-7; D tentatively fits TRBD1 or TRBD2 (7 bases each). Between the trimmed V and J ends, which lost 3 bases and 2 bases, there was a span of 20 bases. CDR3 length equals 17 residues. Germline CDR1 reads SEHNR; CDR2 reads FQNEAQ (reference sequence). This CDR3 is CASSFGGGGAQAYEQYF. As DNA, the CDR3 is TGTGCCAGCAGCTTTGGGGGAGGGGGCGCCCAGGCCTACGAGCAGTACTTC.

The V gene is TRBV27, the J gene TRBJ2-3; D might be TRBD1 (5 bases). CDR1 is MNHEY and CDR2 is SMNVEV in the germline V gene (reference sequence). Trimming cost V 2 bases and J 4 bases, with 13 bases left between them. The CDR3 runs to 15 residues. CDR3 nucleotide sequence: TGTGCCAGCAGTTTAGTGGACATTGGGGCAGATACGCAGTATTTT. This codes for CASSLVDIGADTQYF.

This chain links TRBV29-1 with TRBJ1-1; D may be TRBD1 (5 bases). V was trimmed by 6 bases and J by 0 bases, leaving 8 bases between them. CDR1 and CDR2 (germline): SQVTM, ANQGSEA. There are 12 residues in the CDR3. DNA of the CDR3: TGCAGCGTGGGGGTGTTGAACACTGAAGCTTTCTTT. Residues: CSVGVLNTEAFF. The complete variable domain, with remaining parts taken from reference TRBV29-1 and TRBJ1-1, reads SAVISQKPSRDICQRGTSLTIQCQVDSQVTMMFWYRQQPGQSLTLIATANQGSEATYESGFVIDKFPISRPNLTFSTLTVSNMSPEDSSIYLCSVGVLNTEAFFGQGTRLTVV.

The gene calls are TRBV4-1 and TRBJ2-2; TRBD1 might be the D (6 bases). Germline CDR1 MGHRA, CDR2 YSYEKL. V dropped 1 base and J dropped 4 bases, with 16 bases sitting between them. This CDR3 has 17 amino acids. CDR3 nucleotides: TGCGCCAGCAGCCAAGGCCTTTTTACGACAGGCACCGGGGAGCTGTTTTTT. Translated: CASSQGLFTTGTGELFF.

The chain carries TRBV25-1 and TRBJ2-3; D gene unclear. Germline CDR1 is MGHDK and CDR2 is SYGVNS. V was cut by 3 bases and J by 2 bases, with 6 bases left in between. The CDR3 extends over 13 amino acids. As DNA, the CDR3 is TGTGCCAGCAGTGACCGGCACACAGATACGCAGTATTTT. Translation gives CASSDRHTDTQYF.

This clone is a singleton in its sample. In DNA form, the CDR3 reads TGTGCCAGCACCCCGGGACCGGGACTCGGGGAAGCTTTCTTT. Its protein product is CASTPGPGLGEAFF. The genes are TRBV27 and TRBJ1-1; tentative D call: TRBD1 (5 bases). Germline V lookup: CDR1 MNHEY, CDR2 SMNVEV (reference sequence). CDR3 length: 14 residues. Trimming took 7 bases from V and 8 from J, leaving 20 bases between them.

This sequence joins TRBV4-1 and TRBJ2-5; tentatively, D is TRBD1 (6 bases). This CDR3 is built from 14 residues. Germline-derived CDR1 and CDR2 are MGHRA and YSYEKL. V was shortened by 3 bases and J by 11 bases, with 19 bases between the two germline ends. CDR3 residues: CASSHPGEDLIQYF. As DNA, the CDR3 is TGCGCCAGCAGCCACCCAGGGGAAGACCTTATTCAGTACTTC.

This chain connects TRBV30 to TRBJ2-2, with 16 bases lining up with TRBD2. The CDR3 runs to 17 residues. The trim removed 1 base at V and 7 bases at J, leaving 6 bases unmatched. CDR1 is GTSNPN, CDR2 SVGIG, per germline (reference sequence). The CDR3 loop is CAWSGGLAGGPGGELFF. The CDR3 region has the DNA TGTGCCTGGAGTGGGGGACTAGCGGGAGGGCCCGGCGGGGAGCTGTTTTTT.

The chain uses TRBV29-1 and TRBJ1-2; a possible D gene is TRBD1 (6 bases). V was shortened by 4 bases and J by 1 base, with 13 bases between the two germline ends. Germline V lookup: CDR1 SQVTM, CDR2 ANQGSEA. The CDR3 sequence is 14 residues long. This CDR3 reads CSVGEGGGNYGYTF. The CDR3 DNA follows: TGCAGCGTTGGCGAGGGAGGGGGTAACTATGGCTACACCTTC.

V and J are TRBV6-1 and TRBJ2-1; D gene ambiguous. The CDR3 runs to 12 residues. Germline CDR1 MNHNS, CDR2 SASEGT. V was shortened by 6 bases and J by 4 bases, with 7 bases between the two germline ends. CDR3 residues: CASRQLYNEQFF. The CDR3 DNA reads TGTGCCAGCAGACAGCTATACAATGAGCAGTTCTTC.

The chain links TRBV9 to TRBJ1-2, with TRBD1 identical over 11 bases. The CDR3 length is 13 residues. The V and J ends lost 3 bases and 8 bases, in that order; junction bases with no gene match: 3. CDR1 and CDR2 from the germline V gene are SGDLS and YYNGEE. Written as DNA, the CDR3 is TGTGCCAGCAGCGGGGACAGGGGGAGCGGCTACACCTTC. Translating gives CASSGDRGSGYTF.

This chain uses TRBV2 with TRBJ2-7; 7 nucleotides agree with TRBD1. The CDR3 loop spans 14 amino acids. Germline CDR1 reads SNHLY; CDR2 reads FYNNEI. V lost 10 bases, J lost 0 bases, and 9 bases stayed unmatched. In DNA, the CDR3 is TGTGCCATCACGCCAGGGGGTCTCTCCTACGAGCAGTACTTC. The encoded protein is CAITPGGLSYEQYF.

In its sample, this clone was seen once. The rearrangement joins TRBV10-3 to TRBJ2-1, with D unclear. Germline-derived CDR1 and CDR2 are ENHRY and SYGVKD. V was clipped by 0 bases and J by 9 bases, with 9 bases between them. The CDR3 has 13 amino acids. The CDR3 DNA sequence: TGTGCCATCAGTGAGTCGGTGGACGTTGAGCAGTTCTTC. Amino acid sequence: CAISESVDVEQFF.

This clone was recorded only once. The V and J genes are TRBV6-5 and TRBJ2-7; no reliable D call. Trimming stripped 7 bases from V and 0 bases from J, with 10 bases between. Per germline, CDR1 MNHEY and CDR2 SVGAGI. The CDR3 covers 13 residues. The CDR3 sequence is CASMVAPSYEQYF. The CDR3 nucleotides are TGTGCCAGCATGGTGGCTCCCTCCTACGAGCAGTACTTC.